This T cell receptor (beta chain) came from a study of human T cells and chemical hapten exposure. Study at large: An approximately 2 cm by approximately 2 cm inner upper arm patch received 2% DPC for sensitization.

TCRdb fed the RACE reads into MiXCR, producing one record per CDR3 protein. The sample gives around 100,000 distinct CDR3 sequences, 9.5% to 11% of which show up once; 3% to 4% is in the top ten. V gave up 7 bases and J gave up 9 bases, with 11 bases separating them. Germline CDR1 is SGHKS and CDR2 is YYEKEE (reference sequence). The CDR3 has 11 residues. The time point: patch test 1, 2 weeks after DPC sensitization. This sample's treatment: therapeutic diphenylcyclopropenone sensitization with weekly scalp DPC. Whole blood, unfractionated, served as the material for total RNA extraction. Sequencing used whole blood, obtained in connection with sensitization to the hapten diphenylcyclopropenone (DPC). The chain carries TRBV5-5 and TRBJ2-1, with D maybe TRBD2 (5 bases). This clonotype originated in a woman between 35 and 50 years old with alopecia areata. Some clones in this sample may be carry-over from other donors' samples. The CDR3 sequence is CASEIRGEQFF. CDR3 nucleotides: TGTGCCAGCGAAATCCGGGGTGAGCAGTTCTTC.